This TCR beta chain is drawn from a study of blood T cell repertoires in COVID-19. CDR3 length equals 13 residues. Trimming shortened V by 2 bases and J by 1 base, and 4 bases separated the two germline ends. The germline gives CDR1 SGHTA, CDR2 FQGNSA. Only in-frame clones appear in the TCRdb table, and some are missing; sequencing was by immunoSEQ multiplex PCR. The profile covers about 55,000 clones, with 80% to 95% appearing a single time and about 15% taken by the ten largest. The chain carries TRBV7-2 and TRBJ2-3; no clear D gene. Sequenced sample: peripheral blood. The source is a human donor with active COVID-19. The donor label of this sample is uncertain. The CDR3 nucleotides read TGTGCCAGCAGCTTACCGGGCACAGATACGCAGTATTTT. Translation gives CASSLPGTDTQYF.